This passage covers 11 T cell receptor beta chains from one sample sequenced in a study of beta chain features in type 1 diabetes. Study conclusions and caveats: Shorter TCRB CDR3s, moderately but significantly so, marked every one of the four CD4+ subsets in Type 1 diabetes patients.

What these receptors recognize is not known. Expressed TCRB transcripts were sequenced, since all the RNA that had been isolated was reverse transcribed. Generated by immunoSEQ multiplex PCR, the TCRdb table keeps only in-frame clones and is missing some. This sample has hundreds of thousands of clones, with over 10% found just once. Sample: naive CD4+ T cells from blood. These receptors were collected from a woman aged 18-29 years with type 1 diabetes.

The rearrangement uses TRBV4-1 and TRBJ2-7, with a possible D match to TRBD1 (6 bases). V shed 2 bases and J shed 2 bases, with 16 bases lying between them. Germline-derived CDR1 and CDR2 are MGHRA and YSYEKL. The length of the CDR3 is 16 residues. Written as DNA, the CDR3 is TGCGCCAGCAGCCAACAGCGACTTGGGGGCACCTACGAGCAGTACTTC. It translates to CASSQQRLGGTYEQYF.

The V gene is TRBV25-1, the J gene TRBJ1-4; weak D call: TRBD1 (5 bases). V was shortened by 2 bases and J by 7 bases, with 8 bases between the two germline ends. The CDR3 is 13 amino acids. Looked up from germline, CDR1 is MGHDK and CDR2 is SYGVNS. CDR3 nucleotides: TGTGCCAGCAGTGAACTTCAGGGTGAAAAACTGTTTTTT. This encodes CASSELQGEKLFF.

The chain recombines TRBV7-8 with TRBJ1-5, with D possibly TRBD1 on 5 matching bases. The germline gives CDR1 SGHVS, CDR2 FQNEAQ. The CDR3 runs to 15 residues. V lost 4 bases to trimming and J lost 2 bases, with 12 bases between them. The CDR3 here is CASSSSRARNQPQHF. CDR3 DNA sequence: TGTGCCAGCAGCTCCTCCAGGGCCCGCAATCAGCCCCAGCATTTT.

In its sample, this clone was seen a few times. CDR3 in DNA: TGTGCCAGCAGCGTAGAGGGGGGGGCCATGACCCAGTACTTC. Encoded protein: CASSVEGGAMTQYF. The gene calls are TRBV9 and TRBJ2-5; tentatively, D is TRBD2 (7 bases). The CDR3 spans 14 residues. Trimming took off 0 bases at V and 7 bases at J, with 13 bases between the two ends. The germline gives CDR1 SGDLS, CDR2 YYNGEE.

This chain uses TRBV28 with TRBJ2-3; a possible D gene is TRBD1 (6 bases). The germline V and J ends were trimmed by 4 bases and 6 bases, with 14 bases remaining between them. Germline lookup yields CDR1 MDHEN and CDR2 SYDVKM. This CDR3 comprises 14 residues. The CDR3 is CASSSRHGQDTQYF. CDR3 bases: TGTGCCAGCAGTTCCCGCCACGGACAGGATACGCAGTATTTT.

This clone occurred a few times. The V and J genes are TRBV29-1 and TRBJ1-4; TRBD1 agrees at 11 bases. Trimming cost V 3 bases and J 8 bases; bases outside gene matches: 5. The CDR3 has 14 amino acids. Germline CDR1 is SQVTM and CDR2 is ANQGSEA. Here the CDR3 DNA reads TGCAGCGTTGATACCGGGACAGGGGGAGAAAAACTGTTTTTT. It is translated as CSVDTGTGGEKLFF.

This clone was counted a few times. The rearrangement links TRBV5-1 to TRBJ2-5, with 10 bases matching TRBD1. The CDR3 has 12 residues. Germline trimming cut 4 bases from V and 12 bases from J; bases unmatched to any gene: 6. Per germline, CDR1 SGHRS and CDR2 YFSETQ. In DNA, the CDR3 is TGCGCCAGCAGCATGACAGGGGGCGCCGAGTACTTC. This gives the protein CASSMTGGAEYF.

This clone turned up a few times. This chain connects TRBV11-2 to TRBJ1-5; D gene ambiguous. CDR3 length equals 15 residues. Germline V gives CDR1 SGHAT, CDR2 FQNNGV. Deletions cut 5 bases from V and 3 bases from J, with 14 bases between. The CDR3 DNA reads TGTGCCAGCAGCCCATTTCCCAGAAACAATCAGCCCCAGCATTTT. Amino acid sequence: CASSPFPRNNQPQHF.

The chain has TRBV7-6 and TRBJ1-4; no firm D call. Germline-derived CDR1 and CDR2 are SGHVS and FNYEAQ. This CDR3 is 15 amino acids long. V gave up 5 bases and J gave up 4 bases, with 14 bases separating them. The CDR3 spells CASSDPFRVNEKLFF. CDR3 in DNA: TGTGCCAGCAGCGACCCTTTTCGGGTTAATGAAAAACTGTTTTTT.

The chain is built from TRBV28 and TRBJ2-7; 11 bases align to TRBD2. With V trimmed by 6 bases and J by 3 bases, 7 bases remained unmatched. Germline lookup yields CDR1 MDHEN and CDR2 SYDVKM. The CDR3 has 15 residues. CDR3: CASSPGLAENYEQYF. CDR3 bases: TGTGCCAGCAGCCCGGGACTAGCGGAAAACTACGAGCAGTACTTC.

This clone was counted between two and nine times. The chain is built from TRBV5-1 and TRBJ2-3, with D tentatively TRBD1 (5 bases). CDR3 length: 14 amino acids. Germline V gene lookup returns CDR1 SGHRS and CDR2 YFSETQ. The V end was cut by 0 bases, the J end by 6 bases, with 11 bases between. CDR3 protein: CASSLAGLTDTQYF. CDR3 DNA sequence: TGCGCCAGCAGCTTGGCAGGGCTTACTGATACGCAGTATTTT.